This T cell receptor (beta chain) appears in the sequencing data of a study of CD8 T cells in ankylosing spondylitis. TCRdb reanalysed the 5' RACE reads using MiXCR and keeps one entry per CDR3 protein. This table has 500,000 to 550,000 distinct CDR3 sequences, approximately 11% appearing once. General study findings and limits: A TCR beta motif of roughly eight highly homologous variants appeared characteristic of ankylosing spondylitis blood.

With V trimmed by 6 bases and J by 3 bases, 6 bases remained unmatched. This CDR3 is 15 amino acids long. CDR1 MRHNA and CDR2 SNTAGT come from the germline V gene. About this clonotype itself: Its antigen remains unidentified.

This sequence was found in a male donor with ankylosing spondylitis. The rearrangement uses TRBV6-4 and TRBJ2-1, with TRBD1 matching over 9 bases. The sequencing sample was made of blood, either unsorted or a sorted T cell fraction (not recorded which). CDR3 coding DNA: TGTGCCAGCAGCTCGGACAGGGGCGGCTACAATGAGCAGTTCTTC. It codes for CASSSDRGGYNEQFF.